The rows below give T cell receptor beta chains drawn from one sample of a study of T cell repertoires in cytomegalovirus infection. TCRdb recomputed calls from the reads with MiXCR, one row per CDR3 protein. This repertoire shows 680,000 or so distinct CDR3 sequences, approximately 33% found once; its top ten account for 18%. No antigen has been assigned to these receptors. Sequencing used cultured PBMCs, obtained from culture after CMV antigen stimulation. The receptors derive from a human donor in good health (CMV status not recorded). Some clones in this sample may be carry-over from other donors' samples. Each CDR3 is given with its conserved first and last residue. D genes are given only for firm matches. Not every row has a clone size; where given, it reads once, few, many or a size class.

D gene	V gene	J gene	clone size	CDR3 protein	CDR3 DNA
NA	TRBV29-1	TRBJ2-7	NA	CSVVRKGDEQYF	TGCAGCGTTGTCAGGAAAGGGGACGAGCAGTACTTC
NA	TRBV18	TRBJ2-7	few	CASSPIMSSYEQYF	TGTGCCAGCTCACCAATCATGAGCTCCTACGAGCAGTACTTC
NA	TRBV6-1	TRBJ1-2	few	CASSEATLGGYTF	TGTGCCAGCAGTGAAGCGACGCTAGGGGGCTACACCTTC
NA	TRBV7-2	TRBJ2-3	few	CATRKGASGTQYF	TGTGCCACCCGCAAAGGCGCCTCGGGGACGCAGTATTTT
TRBD1	TRBV7-2	TRBJ1-2	many	CASSQGQVAGYTF	TGTGCCAGCAGCCAGGGACAGGTTGCCGGCTACACCTTC
TRBD1	TRBV6-2/TRBV6-3	TRBJ2-2	NA	CASSYDRGQTNTGELFF	TGTGCCAGCAGTTACGACCGGGGACAGACGAACACCGGGGAGCTGTTTTTT
TRBD2	TRBV27	TRBJ2-7	NA	CASSLSRTSGRGSYEQYF	TGTGCCAGCAGTTTATCGAGGACTAGCGGGAGAGGGTCCTACGAGCAGTACTTC
TRBD2	TRBV6-1	TRBJ2-3	few	CASSEIAGGPYTQYF	TGTGCCAGCAGTGAAATAGCGGGGGGGCCATATACGCAGTATTTT
NA	TRBV11-2	TRBJ2-1	few	CASSPRGSYEGEQFF	TGTGCCAGCAGCCCCAGGGGTAGCTATGAGGGTGAGCAGTTCTTC
TRBD1	TRBV28	TRBJ1-2	NA	CASSNPTGATYGYTF	TGTGCCAGCAGTAACCCGACAGGGGCCACCTATGGCTACACCTTC
NA	TRBV19	TRBJ2-7	NA	CASSLTDAYEQYF	TGTGCCAGTAGTTTGACTGATGCCTACGAGCAGTACTTC
TRBD2	TRBV10-3	TRBJ2-7	once	CAISNSGTSYEQYF	TGTGCCATCAGTAACTCCGGGACTAGCTACGAGCAGTACTTC
NA	TRBV7-9	TRBJ2-7	NA	CASSQDPGPSDYEQYF	TGTGCCAGCAGCCAAGATCCGGGACCTTCTGACTACGAGCAGTACTTC
NA	TRBV7-8	TRBJ1-1	few	CASSLNEAVNTEAFF	TGTGCCAGCAGCTTAAACGAGGCGGTGAACACTGAAGCTTTCTTT
NA	TRBV11-2	TRBJ2-1	few	CASSSGWGLNEQFF	TGTGCCAGCAGCTCTGGTTGGGGGCTGAATGAGCAGTTCTTC
NA	TRBV7-9	TRBJ1-4	few	CASSDNRALDEKLFF	TGTGCCAGCAGCGACAACAGGGCCCTCGATGAAAAACTGTTTTTT
NA	TRBV5-4	TRBJ1-1	NA	CASSQAISLNTEAFF	TGTGCCAGCAGCCAAGCGATTAGCCTGAACACTGAAGCTTTCTTT
TRBD2	TRBV10-3	TRBJ2-3	NA	CAISDRWTSGTSTDTQYF	TGTGCCATCAGTGACCGATGGACTAGCGGGACTAGCACAGATACGCAGTATTTT
NA	TRBV20-1	TRBJ1-5	NA	CSAIPGGRNQPQHF	TGCAGTGCTATCCCCGGGGGTCGCAATCAGCCCCAGCATTTT
NA	TRBV11-2	TRBJ1-1	few	CASSSRGDLNTEAFF	TGTGCCAGCAGCAGTAGAGGGGATCTGAACACTGAAGCTTTCTTT
TRBD2	TRBV4-2	TRBJ2-7	NA	CASSQLIAGDEQYF	TGTGCCAGCAGCCAGTTAATAGCGGGGGACGAGCAGTACTTC
NA	TRBV20-1	TRBJ2-7	once	CSVVLADEQYF	TGCAGTGTCGTGCTAGCAGACGAGCAGTACTTC
NA	TRBV6-1	TRBJ1-5	NA	CATSEGDRPQHF	TGTGCCACATCTGAGGGGGATAGGCCCCAGCATTTT
TRBD2	TRBV7-9	TRBJ2-2	once	CASSLEGLAAGELFF	TGTGCCAGCAGCTTAGAGGGACTAGCCGCCGGGGAGCTGTTTTTT
TRBD1	TRBV7-2	TRBJ2-5	many	CASSTPQGWQETQYF	TGTGCCAGCAGCACCCCACAGGGGTGGCAAGAGACCCAGTACTTC
NA	TRBV27	TRBJ2-1	many	CASSPLGGSSYNEQFF	TGTGCCAGCAGTCCACTCGGGGGCAGCTCCTACAATGAGCAGTTCTTC
TRBD1	TRBV12-3/TRBV12-4	TRBJ1-2	few	CASTGTGSGYTF	TGTGCCAGCACCGGGACAGGTAGCGGCTACACCTTC
NA	TRBV11-2	TRBJ2-1	NA	CASSSNLVAAYNEQFF	TGTGCCAGCAGCTCCAACCTGGTAGCGGCCTACAATGAGCAGTTCTTC
NA	TRBV6-1	TRBJ1-5	few	CASKWWDQPQHF	TGTGCCAGCAAGTGGTGGGATCAGCCCCAGCATTTT
TRBD2	TRBV10-3	TRBJ2-3	NA	CAISAASGRGPDTQYF	TGTGCCATCAGCGCCGCTAGCGGGAGGGGCCCAGATACGCAGTATTTT
NA	TRBV11-2	TRBJ2-7	many	CASSLDLGDLNEQYF	TGTGCCAGCAGCTTAGATCTAGGAGACTTGAACGAGCAGTACTTC
TRBD2	TRBV7-2	TRBJ2-3	many	CASSLGVAGESDTQYF	TGTGCCAGCAGCTTAGGAGTAGCGGGGGAATCAGATACGCAGTATTTT
TRBD2	TRBV4-3	TRBJ2-7	few	CASSQEPGLANYEQYF	TGCGCCAGCAGCCAAGAACCGGGACTAGCGAACTACGAGCAGTACTTC
NA	TRBV20-1	TRBJ2-7	NA	CSASSGVSREQYF	TGCAGTGCATCCTCAGGAGTGTCGAGGGAGCAGTACTTC
TRBD2	TRBV7-2	TRBJ2-3	many	CASSLWGGAGGEDTQYF	TGTGCCAGCAGCTTATGGGGCGGTGCGGGGGGTGAAGATACGCAGTATTTT
TRBD1	TRBV7-2	TRBJ1-1	NA	CASSSPGTGANTEAFF	TGTGCCAGCAGCAGTCCCGGGACAGGGGCGAACACTGAAGCTTTCTTT
NA	TRBV4-2	TRBJ2-5	NA	CASSQEGTEQETQYF	TGTGCCAGCAGCCAGGAGGGGACAGAGCAAGAGACCCAGTACTTC